One sample yielded the 20 T cell receptor beta chains listed below, sequenced in a study of CD8 T cells in ankylosing spondylitis. MiXCR was run by TCRdb on the 5' RACE reads, yielding one entry per CDR3 protein. Here the sample spans about 160,000 distinct CDR3 sequences, around 43% being singletons. Input material: synovial fluid, either unsorted or a sorted T cell fraction (not recorded which). Source of these receptors: a male donor with ankylosing spondylitis.

V usage is TRBV5-1 and J usage is TRBJ1-2, with no clear D. The V end lost 3 bases, the J end lost 0 bases, and 6 bases lay between the germline ends. This CDR3 has 13 residues. The germline gives CDR1 SGHRS, CDR2 YFSETQ. Written as DNA, the CDR3 is TGCGCCAGCAGCTCGGAAACTAACTATGGCTACACCTTC. Its protein is CASSSETNYGYTF.

This clonotype was detected a few times. The chain uses TRBV10-3 and TRBJ1-5; D unresolved. Germline V gene lookup returns CDR1 ENHRY and CDR2 SYGVKD. Trimming took off 6 bases at V and 5 bases at J, with 8 bases between the two ends. The CDR3 consists of 12 residues. In DNA form, the CDR3 reads TGTGCCATCAGGGACCCCTATCAGCCCCAGCATTTT. This gives the protein CAIRDPYQPQHF.

The V and J genes are TRBV6-2 or TRBV6-3 and TRBJ1-1; D is possibly TRBD1 (5 bases). The CDR3 runs to 15 residues. Trimming left V 4 bases short and J 1 base short, with 13 bases between. Per the germline V gene, CDR1 is MNHEY and CDR2 is SVGEGT. CDR3 in amino acids: CASSSCRQKNTEAFF. The CDR3 nucleotides read TGTGCCAGCAGTTCCTGCCGACAGAAGAACACTGAAGCTTTCTTT.

This rearrangement joins TRBV12-3 or TRBV12-4 to TRBJ2-3; 7 bases match TRBD2. CDR3 length: 15 amino acids. Trimming took 7 bases from V and 5 from J; bases not matched to a gene: 12. The chain's CDR3 is CASTNLYSGGDTQYF. The CDR3 bases are TGTGCCAGCACTAATTTGTATTCGGGGGGAGATACGCAGTATTTT.

This clonotype turned up a few times. The genes are TRBV28 and TRBJ2-2; a weak D match, TRBD1 (6 bases). CDR3 length equals 18 residues. V dropped 6 bases and J dropped 5 bases, with 25 bases sitting between them. Germline V gene lookup returns CDR1 MDHEN and CDR2 SYDVKM. DNA for the CDR3: TGTGCCAGCAGCACAAATCACAGGGAATTGGAGAGGACCGGGGAGCTGTTTTTT. Translated: CASSTNHRELERTGELFF.

This clonotype was found once. This chain connects TRBV2 to TRBJ2-7, with 8 bases aligning to TRBD1. Germline V gene data show CDR1 as SNHLY and CDR2 as FYNNEI. The CDR3 runs to 17 residues. V shed 2 bases, J shed 1 base, and the junction held 10 bases outside the gene matches. The CDR3 coding sequence is TGTGCCAGCAGTGAAAGCGGACAGGGTTGGGTGTCCTACGAGCAGTACTTC. It specifies CASSESGQGWVSYEQYF.

In this sample, this clonotype turned up many times. The V and J genes are TRBV6-5 and TRBJ2-1, with a possible D match to TRBD1 (5 bases). V dropped 0 bases and J dropped 14 bases, with 11 bases sitting between them. The CDR3 is made up of 12 amino acids. Germline V gene lookup returns CDR1 MNHEY and CDR2 SVGAGI. The CDR3 spells CASSYSGVIEFF. CDR3 bases: TGTGCCAGCAGTTACTCAGGGGTTATCGAGTTCTTC.

The V gene is TRBV6-2 or TRBV6-3, the J gene TRBJ1-1; possibly TRBD1 for D (5 bases). V shed 8 bases and J shed 3 bases, with 22 bases lying between them. Germline V CDR1 and CDR2: MNHEY, SVGEGT. This CDR3 region has 16 residues. CDR3 nucleotides: TGTGCCAGCTCAGGGAACCCCAACCCTAAGGACACTGAAGCTTTCTTT. It specifies CASSGNPNPKDTEAFF.

This clonotype was counted only a few times. This rearrangement joins TRBV4-1 to TRBJ1-1; TRBD1 aligns across 9 bases. This CDR3 is 14 amino acids long. Germline values: CDR1 MGHRA, CDR2 YSYEKL. The J segment lost 5 bases and the V segment lost 2 bases, leaving 3 bases of the junction unmatched. This chain's CDR3 is CASSQRTGVTEAFF. The DNA of the CDR3 is TGCGCCAGCAGCCAACGGACAGGGGTTACTGAAGCTTTCTTT.

V usage is TRBV25-1 and J usage is TRBJ2-5; no reliable D call. Germline CDR1 and CDR2: MGHDK and SYGVNS. The CDR3 runs to 10 residues. V lost 6 bases to trimming and J lost 2 bases, with 1 base between them. The CDR3 is CASRQETQYF. For the CDR3, the DNA is TGTGCCAGCAGACAAGAGACCCAGTACTTC.

V gene TRBV4-1 combines with J gene TRBJ1-4; D is perhaps TRBD1 (6 bases). V was pared by 3 bases and J by 7 bases, with 21 bases between. The germline gives CDR1 MGHRA, CDR2 YSYEKL. The CDR3 is 17 amino acids. The CDR3 nucleotides read TGCGCCAGCAGCCATGGGACAATTCGGCGGGTTACTGAAAAACTGTTTTTT. Its translation is CASSHGTIRRVTEKLFF.

This clonotype occurred a few times. CDR3 nucleotides: TGCAGTGCTAGAGGTAGTGCCATAGGGGAGCTGTTTTTT. Encoded protein: CSARGSAIGELFF. The V call is TRBV20-1, the J call TRBJ2-2; no definite D call. This CDR3 is built from 13 residues. Trimming left V 1 base short and J 8 bases short, with 11 bases between. Germline CDR1 reads DFQATT; CDR2 reads SNEGSKA (reference sequence).

The chain joins TRBV5-1 to TRBJ2-2; TRBD2 is a possible D gene (7 bases). CDR1 is SGHRS and CDR2 is YFSETQ in the germline V gene. Deletions cut 4 bases from V and 3 bases from J, with 19 bases between. The CDR3 consists of 17 residues. The CDR3 DNA is TGCGCCAGCAGCCACCGTGTCTGGGGGGGCGACACCGGGGAGCTGTTTTTT. It codes for CASSHRVWGGDTGELFF.

V is TRBV20-1 and J is TRBJ1-2; D remains ambiguous. The CDR3 has 12 amino acids. Looked up from germline, CDR1 is DFQATT and CDR2 is SNEGSKA (reference sequence). The V end was cut by 1 base, the J end by 2 bases, with 5 bases between. In DNA, the CDR3 is TGCAGTGCTAGAGGGTCCAACTATGGCTACACCTTC. It specifies CSARGSNYGYTF.

The table lists this clonotype with a few counts. The chain combines TRBV2 with TRBJ1-3; 8 bases map to TRBD1. This CDR3 region has 16 residues. Losses at the gene ends were 7 bases for V and 5 bases for J; bases not matched to a gene: 13. Germline CDR1 SNHLY, CDR2 FYNNEI. The DNA of the CDR3 is TGTGCCAGCACGGACAGGGAGGCATATTATAGAAACACCATATATTTT. Amino acid sequence: CASTDREAYYRNTIYF.

The chain couples TRBV6-5 to TRBJ2-5; tentatively, D is TRBD2 (6 bases). The CDR3 covers 14 residues. V lost 0 bases and J lost 5, with 10 bases in between. Germline assignment: CDR1 MNHEY and CDR2 SVGAGI. In DNA form, the CDR3 reads TGTGCCAGCAGTTACTCGATCGGAGGGGAGACCCAGTACTTC. It yields the protein CASSYSIGGETQYF.

V is TRBV7-9 and J is TRBJ1-1, with 8 bases identical to TRBD1. Looked up from germline, CDR1 is SEHNR and CDR2 is FQNEAQ (reference sequence). CDR3 length: 16 amino acids. Trimming cost V 7 bases and J 3 bases; bases outside gene matches: 13. CDR3 bases: TGTGCCAGCACCCCCCGGTGGACAGGGATGGACACTGAAGCTTTCTTT. Translating it yields CASTPRWTGMDTEAFF.

This clonotype was seen only a few times. The rearrangement uses TRBV11-3 and TRBJ2-7, with 7 bases identical to TRBD1. CDR3 length: 15 amino acids. Trimming removed 2 bases from V and 5 bases from J; junction bases left unmatched: 9. Germline values: CDR1 SGHNT, CDR2 YENEEA. Here the CDR3 reads CASSLPGRGWNEQYF. The DNA for the CDR3 is TGTGCCAGCAGCTTACCGGGCAGGGGGTGGAACGAGCAGTACTTC. Drawing the rest from reference TRBV11-3 and TRBJ2-7, the complete variable domain is EAGVVQSPRYKIIEKKQPVAFWCNPISGHNTLYWYLQNLGQGPELLIRYENEEAVDDSQLPKDRFSAERLKGVDSTLKIQPAELGDSAVYLCASSLPGRGWNEQYFGPGTRLTVT.

The chain is built from TRBV4-1 and TRBJ2-2; 7 nucleotides align to TRBD2. V shed 0 bases, J shed 4 bases, and the junction held 14 bases outside the gene matches. Germline V gene data show CDR1 as MGHRA and CDR2 as YSYEKL. There are 19 residues in the CDR3. DNA for the CDR3: TGCGCCAGCAGCCAAGATAGTTCGCGGCGGGAGATAATCACCGGGGAGCTGTTTTTT. It encodes CASSQDSSRREIITGELFF.

This clonotype was detected only a few times. The CDR3 protein is CATSPSLGAYEQYF. The DNA of the CDR3 is TGTGCCACCAGCCCAAGCCTGGGGGCCTACGAGCAGTACTTC. The V call is TRBV15, the J call TRBJ2-7, with D possibly being TRBD1 or TRBD2 (5 bases each). This CDR3 spans 14 amino acids. The V gene's germline CDR1 is LNHNV and CDR2 YYDKDF (reference sequence). The ends were cut back, 5 bases at V and 2 bases at J, with 13 bases in the middle. Using reference TRBV15 and TRBJ2-7 for the parts outside the CDR3, the full variable domain is DAMVIQNPRYQVTQFGKPVTLSCSQTLNHNVMYWYQQKSSQAPKLLFHYYDKDFNNEADTPDNFQSRRPNTSFCFLDIRSPGLGDTAMYLCATSPSLGAYEQYFGPGTRLTVT.